The 3 T cell receptor beta chains below all came from one sample that was sequenced in a study of T cells in Graves' hyperthyroidism and ophthalmopathy. Researchers took RNA transcripts and amplified the TCR beta CDR3 regions from them. Initially, a first-round RT-PCR of the TCR CDR3 employed the HTBI primer set. A single record per CDR3 protein comes from TCRdb applying MiXCR to the multiplex PCR reads. The data hold 490,000 or so distinct CDR3 sequences, with approximately 23% observed a single time. Sample: blood. The receptors were gathered from a woman in her seventies with Graves' ophthalmopathy.

The V gene is TRBV5-1, the J gene TRBJ2-6, with unresolved D. The germline gives CDR1 SGHRS, CDR2 YFSETQ. Trimming took off 5 bases at V and 2 bases at J, with 11 bases between the two ends. The CDR3 runs to 15 residues. CDR3 loop: CASRKLTTGANVLTF. CDR3 DNA sequence: TGCGCCAGCAGAAAATTAACCACTGGGGCCAACGTCCTGACTTTC.

The chain joins TRBV2 to TRBJ1-5; no reliable D call. V lost 2 bases, J lost 4 bases, and 12 bases lay in between. CDR1 is SNHLY and CDR2 is FYNNEI in the germline V gene. The CDR3 is 15 amino acids. The CDR3 DNA reads as TGTGCCAGCAGTGAATTTAGGGCGGCGAATCAGCCCCAGCATTTT. This sequence encodes CASSEFRAANQPQHF.

V is TRBV9 and J is TRBJ1-6, with D unresolved. Germline V lookup: CDR1 SGDLS, CDR2 YYNGEE. Trimming took 7 bases from V and 8 from J, leaving 19 bases between them. The CDR3 length is 15 residues. This chain's CDR3 is CASRRDSQSDSPLHF. DNA of the CDR3: TGTGCCAGCCGTCGAGATTCCCAGTCGGATTCACCCCTCCACTTT.